This entry describes one T cell receptor beta chain. The antigen is unknown. The sample comes from a study of siplizumab effects on memory and regulatory T cells. Findings of the study overall: Suppressive capability of dividing Tregs from siplizumab cultures went unverified. The alloresponse seemed to draw substantially on naive T cells, which appeared more diverse than memory cells.

Between the trimmed V and J ends, which lost 0 bases and 1 base, there was a span of 5 bases. CDR3 length equals 15 residues. CDR1 and CDR2 from the germline V gene are SGHTS and YDEGEE. Produced via immunoSEQ multiplex PCR; TCRdb's table is partial and in-frame only. This table has some 62,000 clones, 83% appearing once. Sequencing was performed on memory CD4+ T cells sorted from blood. The rearrangement links TRBV5-8 to TRBJ2-6; no clear D. The receptor comes from a human donor in good health. CDR3 sequence: CASSLVLSGANVLTF. The CDR3 coding sequence is TGTGCCAGCAGCTTGGTCCTGTCTGGGGCCAACGTCCTGACTTTC.